Listed here are 26 T cell receptor beta chains from one sample, sequenced in a study of CD4 T cells in relation to SARS-CoV-2 and coronaviruses. Their antigen targets remain unknown. The data were produced by immunoSEQ multiplex PCR, yet TCRdb's version contains in-frame clones alone and is incomplete. The sample shows 26,000 or so clones, 60% to 80% of them seen only once. Before the COVID-19 pandemic, during about 2010-2019, CD4+ T cells were taken from unexposed donors. Isolation of CD4+ T cells took place after roughly nine days in culture. The sample taken for sequencing was CD4+ T cells from PBMCs, cultured in vitro. The receptors derive from a human donor in good health.

This chain connects TRBV4-2 to TRBJ2-3; D unresolved. V was pared by 1 base and J by 0 bases, with 5 bases between. The germline V gene encodes CDR1 LGHNA and CDR2 YNFKEQ. The CDR3 length is 14 residues. The DNA for the CDR3 is TGTGCCAGCAGCCAAGTACCTAGCACAGATACGCAGTATTTT. It yields the protein CASSQVPSTDTQYF.

The rearrangement joins TRBV3-1 (or the pseudogene TRBV3-2) to TRBJ2-3; 8 bases agree with TRBD2. The V segment lost 3 bases and the J segment 4 bases; nucleotides outside the gene matches: 12. This CDR3 spans 17 amino acids. Per the germline V gene, CDR1 is LGHDT and CDR2 is YNNKEL (reference sequence). CDR3 nucleotide sequence: TGTGCCAGCAGCCACTCATCCGGGACTAGGGGATCAGATACGCAGTATTTT. The encoded protein is CASSHSSGTRGSDTQYF.

The gene calls are TRBV19 and TRBJ1-2, with TRBD1 identical over 9 bases. The CDR3 has 14 residues. The V gene end was trimmed by 3 bases and the J gene end by 6 bases; junction bases not matched to a gene: 5. Germline V gene lookup returns CDR1 LNHDA and CDR2 SQIVND (reference sequence). CDR3 in amino acids: CASSIGDRVDGYTF. DNA for the CDR3: TGTGCCAGTAGTATTGGGGACAGGGTAGATGGCTACACCTTC.

The gene calls are TRBV24-1 and TRBJ2-1; D perhaps matches TRBD1 (6 bases). CDR1 is KGHDR and CDR2 is SFDVKD in the germline V gene. The V gene lost 3 bases and the J gene lost 8 bases, with 19 bases spanning the gap. The CDR3 runs to 16 residues. The CDR3 nucleotides are TGTGCCACCAGTGATAGCCAGGGGTCTGGTGCTTATGAGCAGTTCTTC. This gives the protein CATSDSQGSGAYEQFF.

The chain has TRBV6-5 and TRBJ1-3, with D unclear. The CDR3 runs to 13 residues. Germline CDR1 reads MNHEY; CDR2 reads SVGAGI. V was trimmed by 6 bases and J by 4 bases, leaving 10 bases between them. This CDR3 is CASRNAGGNTIYF. The CDR3 bases are TGTGCCAGCAGGAACGCGGGGGGAAACACCATATATTTT.

The J gene is TRBJ1-2, the V gene TRBV6-6, with D perhaps TRBD1 (5 bases). CDR1 is MNHNY and CDR2 is SVGAGI in the germline V gene (reference sequence). The CDR3 runs to 14 residues. V was trimmed by 2 bases and J by 3 bases, leaving 10 bases between them. The CDR3 sequence: CASSYQGRDYGYTF. CDR3 nucleotides: TGTGCCAGCAGTTACCAGGGACGGGACTATGGCTACACCTTC.

The chain employs TRBV28 and TRBJ1-5, with TRBD1 identical over 8 bases. Trimming took 3 bases from V and 9 from J; bases not matched to a gene: 1. Per the germline V gene, CDR1 is MDHEN and CDR2 is SYDVKM. The CDR3 loop spans 12 amino acids. CDR3 DNA sequence: TGTGCCAGCAGTTTTGGACAGGGGCCCCAGCATTTT. Translated: CASSFGQGPQHF.

The rearrangement uses TRBV4-3 and TRBJ2-6, with D possibly TRBD1 on 5 matching bases. V was clipped by 0 bases and J by 2 bases, with 14 bases between them. Germline V CDR1 and CDR2: LGHNA, YSLEER. This CDR3 is 18 amino acids long. This CDR3 reads CASSQDGFLGAGANVLTF. CDR3 nucleotide sequence: TGCGCCAGCAGCCAAGATGGGTTTTTAGGGGCTGGGGCCAACGTCCTGACTTTC.

This sequence joins TRBV4-3 and TRBJ2-7; D is unclear. Germline CDR1 reads LGHNA; CDR2 reads YSLEER. This CDR3 comprises 14 residues. Trimming cost V 0 bases and J 0 bases, with 6 bases left between them. The CDR3 protein is CASSQDSNSYEQYF. As DNA, the CDR3 is TGCGCCAGCAGCCAAGACAGCAACTCCTACGAGCAGTACTTC.

The rearrangement uses TRBV7-2 and TRBJ2-1; 7 bases are shared with TRBD2. Germline-derived CDR1 and CDR2 are SGHTA and FQGNSA. V lost 8 bases, J lost 8 bases, and 12 bases stayed unmatched. The CDR3 totals 14 residues. In DNA form, the CDR3 reads TGTGCCAGCGCGGTCCCGGGACTATACCATGAGCAGTTCTTC. The encoded protein is CASAVPGLYHEQFF.

This chain connects TRBV2 to TRBJ2-2, with a weak D call TRBD2 (6 bases). The CDR3 is 14 amino acids. In germline, CDR1 is SNHLY, CDR2 FYNNEI. V was clipped by 6 bases and J by 7 bases, with 15 bases between them. This CDR3 reads CASRERLVVGELFF. The CDR3 DNA reads as TGTGCCAGCAGGGAGCGACTAGTGGTCGGGGAGCTGTTTTTT.

The chain carries TRBV7-3 and TRBJ2-2; 8 nucleotides agree with TRBD1. Germline values: CDR1 SGHTA, CDR2 FQGTGA. The CDR3 is 15 amino acids. V trimming: 1 base; J trimming: 6 bases; junction bases outside the gene matches: 4. CDR3 DNA sequence: TGTGCCAGCAGCTTAAGCGGACAGGGATCCGGGGAGCTGTTTTTT. This translates into CASSLSGQGSGELFF. Looking up the rest from reference TRBV7-3 and TRBJ2-2 gives the full variable domain: GAGVSQTPSNKVTEKGKYVELRCDPISGHTALYWYRQSLGQGPEFLIYFQGTGAADDSGLPNDRFFAVRPEGSVSTLKIQRTERGDSAVYLCASSLSGQGSGELFFGEGSRLTVL.

V usage is TRBV2 and J usage is TRBJ2-5, with 15 bases aligning to TRBD2. The germline gives CDR1 SNHLY, CDR2 FYNNEI. The CDR3 totals 16 residues. J was trimmed by 4 bases and V by 5 bases; bases with no gene match: 5. The DNA of the CDR3 is TGTGCCAGCAGTAGGGGACTAGCGGGGGGAGGAGAGACCCAGTACTTC. Translated: CASSRGLAGGGETQYF.

This clone turned up a few times. The genes are TRBV7-2 and TRBJ1-5, with 10 bases aligning to TRBD1. The length of the CDR3 is 16 residues. V was pared by 1 base and J by 6 bases, with 6 bases of the junction left unmatched. Germline V CDR1 and CDR2: SGHTA, FQGNSA. CDR3: CASSLGGGTGAQPQHF. The CDR3 DNA sequence: TGTGCCAGCAGCTTAGGGGGCGGGACAGGGGCTCAGCCCCAGCATTTT. The variable domain in full, completed from reference TRBV7-2 and TRBJ1-5, reads GAGVSQSPSNKVTEKGKDVELRCDPISGHTALYWYRQSLGQGLEFLIYFQGNSAPDKSGLPSDRFSAERTGGSVSTLTIQRTQQEDSAVYLCASSLGGGTGAQPQHFGDGTRLSIL.

This chain uses TRBV6-5 with TRBJ1-2; possible D gene TRBD1, 6 bases. The CDR3 has 13 amino acids. CDR1 is MNHEY and CDR2 is SVGAGI in the germline V gene. V dropped 6 bases and J dropped 6 bases, with 14 bases sitting between them. In DNA, the CDR3 is TGTGCCAGCAGGAGGGGGGGGGCAGATGGCTACACCTTC. Translating gives CASRRGGADGYTF.

The rearrangement uses TRBV4-3 and TRBJ2-1; no definite D call. CDR3 size: 15 residues. Germline CDR1 reads LGHNA; CDR2 reads YSLEER. Deletions cut 0 bases from V and 7 bases from J, with 13 bases between. CDR3 sequence reads: CASSQDLTETNEQFF. CDR3 in DNA: TGCGCCAGCAGCCAAGATCTAACGGAAACTAATGAGCAGTTCTTC.

CDR3 loop: CASSWATNEKLFF. In nucleotides, the CDR3 is TGTGCCAGCAGCTGGGCAACTAATGAAAAACTGTTTTTT. This sequence joins TRBV7-9 and TRBJ1-4; D unresolved. CDR3 size: 13 residues. The germline gives CDR1 SEHNR, CDR2 FQNEAQ (reference sequence). The V end lost 4 bases, the J end lost 0 bases, and 3 bases lay between the germline ends.

This chain joins TRBV7-8 and TRBJ2-3, with 9 bases that match TRBD1. The J segment lost 6 bases and the V segment lost 3 bases, leaving 4 bases of the junction unmatched. The CDR3 contains 14 residues. CDR1 and CDR2 (germline): SGHVS, FQNEAQ. The CDR3 spells CASSFPDRGDTQYF. The CDR3 DNA reads TGTGCCAGCAGCTTCCCTGACAGGGGGGATACGCAGTATTTT. Full variable domain (rest looked up from reference TRBV7-8 and TRBJ2-3): GAGVSQSPRYKVAKRGQDVALRCDPISGHVSLFWYQQALGQGPEFLTYFQNEAQLDKSGLPSDRFFAERPEGSVSTLKIQRTQQEDSAVYLCASSFPDRGDTQYFGPGTRLTVL.

The chain recombines TRBV2 with TRBJ2-5; either TRBD1 or TRBD2 may supply D (5 bases each). The germline V gene has CDR1 SNHLY and CDR2 FYNNEI. This CDR3 is 14 amino acids long. V lost 2 bases and J 1 base, leaving 8 bases between the germline ends. CDR3 in amino acids: CASSELRGQETQYF. The CDR3 coding sequence is TGTGCCAGCAGTGAATTGAGGGGCCAAGAGACCCAGTACTTC.

V is TRBV9 and J is TRBJ2-5; TRBD1 matches 8 bases. With V trimmed by 4 bases and J by 0 bases, 11 bases remained unmatched. CDR3 length: 17 amino acids. Germline V gene lookup returns CDR1 SGDLS and CDR2 YYNGEE. DNA for the CDR3: TGTGCCAGCAGCCCGAGTGGGGACAGGAGAAACCAAGAGACCCAGTACTTC. Protein sequence: CASSPSGDRRNQETQYF.

The chain recombines TRBV28 with TRBJ2-5, with unresolved D. CDR3 size: 16 residues. Germline V gene sequence: CDR1 MDHEN, CDR2 SYDVKM. V lost 3 bases and J 5 bases, leaving 19 bases between the germline ends. In DNA form, the CDR3 reads TGTGCCAGCAGTTTTCCTGGAGCGCTCTTGGGGGAGACCCAGTACTTC. As protein: CASSFPGALLGETQYF. The variable domain in full, with the rest retrieved from reference TRBV28 and TRBJ2-5, is DVKVTQSSRYLVKRTGEKVFLECVQDMDHENMFWYRQDPGLGLRLIYFSYDVKMKEKGDIPEGYSVSREKKERFSLILESASTNQTSMYLCASSFPGALLGETQYFGPGTRLLVL.

This clone has a handful of counts. The chain employs TRBV6-2 or TRBV6-3 and TRBJ2-1, with 7 positions matching TRBD1. Germline loops: CDR1 MNHEY, CDR2 SVGEGT. V lost 5 bases, J lost 6 bases, and 1 base stayed unmatched. The CDR3 covers 12 residues. CDR3 residues: CASSRQGNEQFF. DNA of the CDR3: TGTGCCAGCAGTAGACAGGGCAATGAGCAGTTCTTC.

The V call is TRBV4-2, the J call TRBJ2-2; D perhaps matches TRBD2 (7 bases). Germline CDR1 and CDR2: LGHNA and YNFKEQ. The CDR3 contains 18 residues. The V gene lost 5 bases and the J gene lost 1 base, with 20 bases spanning the gap. CDR3 coding DNA: TGTGCCAGCAGCTCTGGAGGGGGTGGCGGGAGGAACACCGGGGAGCTGTTTTTT. Protein sequence: CASSSGGGGGRNTGELFF.

The rearrangement uses TRBV2 and TRBJ2-5; no definite D call. Trimming shortened V by 4 bases and J by 4 bases, and 4 bases separated the two germline ends. This CDR3 comprises 11 residues. The germline CDR1 and CDR2 sequences are SNHLY and FYNNEI. This CDR3 is CASSGVETQYF. Written as DNA, the CDR3 is TGTGCCAGCAGTGGAGTAGAGACCCAGTACTTC.

This clone has just a few counts. The chain joins TRBV7-3 to TRBJ2-2; 14 bases line up with TRBD2. CDR1 is SGHTA, CDR2 FQGTGA, per germline. The trim removed 5 bases at V and 6 bases at J, leaving 2 bases unmatched. This CDR3 is 15 amino acids long. The CDR3 is CASSRGLAGAGELFF. As DNA, the CDR3 is TGTGCCAGCAGCAGGGGACTAGCGGGAGCCGGGGAGCTGTTTTTT. The full variable domain, its missing parts supplied by reference TRBV7-3 and TRBJ2-2, is GAGVSQTPSNKVTEKGKYVELRCDPISGHTALYWYRQSLGQGPEFLIYFQGTGAADDSGLPNDRFFAVRPEGSVSTLKIQRTERGDSAVYLCASSRGLAGAGELFFGEGSRLTVL.

This clone was counted only a few times. The chain links TRBV5-1 to TRBJ1-1, with D possibly TRBD1 on 6 matching bases. V was clipped by 4 bases and J by 8 bases, with 15 bases between them. Germline CDR1 and CDR2: SGHRS and YFSETQ. The CDR3 is 13 amino acids. CDR3 amino acids: CASSLGQTPEAFF. The CDR3 region has the DNA TGCGCCAGCAGCCTAGGACAGACCCCGGAAGCTTTCTTT.